This T cell receptor (beta chain) comes out of a study of blood T cell repertoires in COVID-19. The overall study: The origin of the acute and convalescent COVID-19 samples was the United States, Italy and Spain.

Per the authors' pipeline: Estimated nucleated cell counts came from reference gene primer amplification. The protocol was immunoSEQ multiplex PCR, while the TCRdb copy is restricted to in-frame clones and leaves out a portion. Clone size and V and J calls were adopted from that table, with D and trimming inferred from the DNA. The table shows 450,000 to 500,000 clones, with roughly 85% occurring only once. V lost 0 bases and J 3 bases, leaving 12 bases between the germline ends. The length of the CDR3 is 15 residues. Germline-derived CDR1 and CDR2 are MNHEY and SVGEGT. This clone occurred once. The chain recombines TRBV6-2 or TRBV6-3 with TRBJ2-7; D is unclear. The TCR sequence derives from a human donor in a cohort sampled during active COVID-19. The specimen sequenced was peripheral blood. The CDR3 reads CASSYSPPPNYEQYF. The DNA for the CDR3 is TGTGCCAGCAGTTACTCCCCTCCTCCTAACTACGAGCAGTACTTC.